This T cell receptor (beta chain) is from a study of T cells in Graves' hyperthyroidism and ophthalmopathy. Overall study context: Peripheral blood was taken when the disease was first diagnosed, before any treatment began.

The germline V gene encodes CDR1 MNHEY and CDR2 SMNVEV (reference sequence). Trimming removed 3 bases from V and 2 bases from J, with 29 bases in between. The CDR3 contains 20 residues. Regions amplified from RNA transcripts were the TCR beta CDR3 regions. The HTBI primer set served for first-round RT-PCR of the TCR CDR3. TCRdb re-derived calls from the multiplex PCR reads in MiXCR, one entry per CDR3 protein. The table includes roughly 250,000 distinct CDR3 sequences, around 22% detected once. Exclusions: uncontrolled infection, other autoimmune disease, pregnancy, lactation. This TCR derives from a man aged 25-45 years with Graves' ophthalmopathy. The sequenced sample consisted of blood. V and J are TRBV27 and TRBJ2-7; TRBD2 might be the D (6 bases). The CDR3 protein is CASSFKPPRFGTPGPYEQYF. CDR3 in DNA: TGTGCCAGCAGTTTTAAGCCTCCTCGATTCGGGACTCCCGGACCCTACGAGCAGTACTTC.